This section outlines one TCR beta chain sequence together with its context. The sample is drawn from a study of blood T cell repertoires in COVID-19. Across the whole study: Acute and convalescent COVID-19 samples came from the United States, Italy and Spain.

Profiling relied on immunoSEQ multiplex PCR, and the TCRdb table lists in-frame clones only, not all of them. The profile covers about 130,000 clones, with approximately 84% appearing a single time and 12% taken by the ten largest. Germline V gives CDR1 LGHNT, CDR2 FRNRAP. CDR3 length: 14 residues. Trimming removed 2 bases at V and 0 bases at J, with 5 bases between. The clonotype comes from a woman aged 60-75 years with acute or convalescent COVID-19. Sequencing was carried out using peripheral blood. This chain connects TRBV12-5 to TRBJ1-3, with unresolved D. This chain's CDR3 is CASGLLSSGNTIYF. The CDR3 DNA is TGTGCTAGTGGTTTGCTCAGCTCTGGAAACACCATATATTTT.